These 25 T cell receptor beta chains were sequenced from one sample in a study of human thymus T cells. Thymic resections from corrective heart surgery supplied the tissue. The assay was immunoSEQ multiplex PCR, and TCRdb's table has in-frame clones only and misses some. The sample lists about 120,000 clones, over 85% occurring once. The sequencing sample was made of thymus tissue. The receptor set was obtained from a boy in the first two years of life with a congenital heart defect but otherwise immunologically healthy.

The genes are TRBV5-1 and TRBJ1-4; 7 bases are a match to TRBD1. There are 14 residues in the CDR3. Per the germline V gene, CDR1 is SGHRS and CDR2 is YFSETQ. The trim removed 0 bases at V and 7 bases at J, leaving 3 bases unmatched. The CDR3 here is CASSLEHRGEKLFF. The CDR3 DNA sequence: TGCGCCAGCAGCTTGGAACACAGGGGTGAAAAACTGTTTTTT.

The chain is built from TRBV20-1 and TRBJ2-1; no reliable D call. The CDR3 totals 11 residues. CDR1 is DFQATT and CDR2 is SNEGSKA in the germline V gene (reference sequence). V was pared by 6 bases and J by 4 bases, with 7 bases between. Here the CDR3 reads CSAENYNEQFF. For the CDR3, the DNA is TGCAGTGCGGAGAATTACAATGAGCAGTTCTTC.

This clone was counted only a few times. The CDR3 nucleotides are TGCGCCAACCTTTCACCCCTCCACTTT. It translates to CANLSPLHF. The rearrangement uses TRBV10-1 and TRBJ1-6; D not resolved. There are 9 residues in the CDR3. CDR1 is WNHNN, CDR2 SYGVQD, per germline (reference sequence). The V end was cut by 10 bases, the J end by 9 bases, with 4 bases between.

The chain uses TRBV10-3 and TRBJ2-1; 7 bases fit TRBD2. This CDR3 contains 15 residues. Per germline, CDR1 ENHRY and CDR2 SYGVKD. Trimming cost V 4 bases and J 0 bases; bases outside gene matches: 3. The CDR3 sequence: CAISGGGGSYNEQFF. The CDR3 DNA reads TGTGCCATCAGTGGCGGCGGGGGCTCCTACAATGAGCAGTTCTTC.

The gene calls are TRBV7-9 and TRBJ1-5; 7 bases map to TRBD1. J was trimmed by 1 base and V by 5 bases; bases with no gene match: 5. The CDR3 extends over 15 amino acids. Germline V gene data show CDR1 as SEHNR and CDR2 as FQNEAQ (reference sequence). In DNA form, the CDR3 reads TGTGCCAGCAGCGCGAGACAGGGAAGCAATCAGCCCCAGCATTTT. Residues: CASSARQGSNQPQHF.

The chain combines TRBV4-1 with TRBJ1-1; 7 nucleotides line up with TRBD1. The CDR3 consists of 18 residues. The trim removed 0 bases at V and 2 bases at J, leaving 12 bases unmatched. Germline CDR1 MGHRA, CDR2 YSYEKL. CDR3 in amino acids: CASSQENTGTAPNTEAFF. For the CDR3, the DNA is TGCGCCAGCAGCCAAGAAAACACCGGGACAGCTCCAAACACTGAAGCTTTCTTT.

This clone turned up a few times. This chain links TRBV6-4 with TRBJ1-6; D is unclear. Germline lookup yields CDR1 MRHNA and CDR2 SNTAGT. Trimming took 3 bases from V and 6 from J, leaving 6 bases between them. The CDR3 is made up of 13 amino acids. For the CDR3, the DNA is TGTGCCAGCAGTGAGTCAGCTAATTCACCCCTCCACTTT. Protein sequence: CASSESANSPLHF.

CDR3 nucleotide sequence: TGTGCCAGCAGCGTACATAGCGCGGGCACAGATACGCAGTATTTT. Residues: CASSVHSAGTDTQYF. The V gene is TRBV9, the J gene TRBJ2-3, with D possibly TRBD2 on 5 matching bases. The V end was cut by 1 base, the J end by 1 base, with 10 bases between. Germline CDR1 and CDR2: SGDLS and YYNGEE. The CDR3 extends over 15 amino acids.

The chain employs TRBV11-2 and TRBJ2-7, with TRBD1 identical over 11 bases. The V gene's germline CDR1 is SGHAT and CDR2 FQNNGV. CDR3 length: 14 residues. J was trimmed by 2 bases and V by 5 bases; bases with no gene match: 2. Written as DNA, the CDR3 is TGTGCCAGCAGCCTGGGACAGGGGGCCTACGAGCAGTACTTC. This encodes CASSLGQGAYEQYF.

The V gene is TRBV5-1, the J gene TRBJ2-1; 9 positions match TRBD1. The CDR3 length is 19 residues. CDR1 and CDR2 from the germline V gene are SGHRS and YFSETQ. Trimming cost V 0 bases and J 9 bases; bases outside gene matches: 19. The CDR3 spells CASSLGQGENTYRTIEQFF. The CDR3 region has the DNA TGCGCCAGCAGCTTGGGACAGGGGGAAAACACGTACCGTACAATTGAGCAGTTCTTC.

This chain connects TRBV27 to TRBJ2-3, with TRBD2 as a possible D gene (5 bases). CDR3 length: 14 residues. V was pared by 6 bases and J by 0 bases, with 10 bases between. Per germline, CDR1 MNHEY and CDR2 SMNVEV (reference sequence). DNA of the CDR3: TGTGCCAGCAGGCAGCGGCCTAGCACAGATACGCAGTATTTT. Protein product: CASRQRPSTDTQYF.

V is TRBV7-2 and J is TRBJ2-7; D perhaps matches TRBD2 (6 bases). CDR1 SGHTA and CDR2 FQGNSA come from the germline V gene. The germline V and J ends were trimmed by 1 base and 7 bases, with 23 bases remaining between them. The CDR3 contains 17 residues. The DNA for the CDR3 is TGTGCCAGCAGCTTAGAAGTATGCGGGGATCCTCCCTGTGAGCAGTACTTC. Translated, it gives CASSLEVCGDPPCEQYF.

The CDR3 bases are TGTGCCAGCAGCGTACCTAGCGGGGGACCCGATGATGGGGAGCTGTTTTTT. Its translation is CASSVPSGGPDDGELFF. The genes are TRBV9 and TRBJ2-2; 10 nucleotides match TRBD2. The V gene's germline CDR1 is SGDLS and CDR2 YYNGEE. V shed 1 base, J shed 8 bases, and the junction held 11 bases outside the gene matches. The CDR3 consists of 17 residues.

The V call is TRBV28, the J call TRBJ1-2, with D possibly being TRBD1 (6 bases). V was pared by 5 bases and J by 4 bases, with 20 bases between. The CDR3 covers 16 residues. CDR1 is MDHEN and CDR2 is SYDVKM in the germline V gene. CDR3 nucleotides: TGTGCCAGCAGTCACGCCGGAAGACAGGTGGGCTATGGCTACACCTTC. This encodes CASSHAGRQVGYGYTF.

The chain joins TRBV5-8 to TRBJ2-7; 7 bases map to TRBD1. Germline V lookup: CDR1 SGHTS, CDR2 YDEGEE. The CDR3 has 17 amino acids. V lost 0 bases, J lost 4 bases, and 13 bases stayed unmatched. The CDR3 loop is CASSLERGGPSWYEQYF. The CDR3 DNA reads TGTGCCAGCAGCTTGGAGAGAGGGGGCCCGAGCTGGTACGAGCAGTACTTC.

This chain's CDR3 is CASSYGHFTDTQYF. The CDR3 nucleotides are TGTGCCAGCAGTTACGGACATTTCACAGATACGCAGTATTTT. V usage is TRBV6-5 and J usage is TRBJ2-3; TRBD1 might be the D (5 bases). Trimming removed 2 bases from V and 2 bases from J, with 8 bases in between. This CDR3 comprises 14 residues. Germline V lookup: CDR1 MNHEY, CDR2 SVGAGI.

The DNA for the CDR3 is TGTGCCAGCAGCTTAGATCCCCCTTCCCTCTATGGCTACACCTTC. The encoded protein is CASSLDPPSLYGYTF. This chain links TRBV11-2 with TRBJ1-2, with D hard to call. V lost 0 bases and J lost 4, with 12 bases in between. This CDR3 has 15 residues. Looked up from germline, CDR1 is SGHAT and CDR2 is FQNNGV.

The chain links TRBV4-3 to TRBJ2-1; 11 bases are a match to TRBD2. Germline trimming cut 1 base from V and 5 bases from J; bases unmatched to any gene: 10. The CDR3 loop spans 18 amino acids. The germline gives CDR1 LGHNA, CDR2 YSLEER. The CDR3 region is CASSQVSGGAFSDNEQFF. Here the CDR3 DNA reads TGCGCCAGCAGCCAAGTTAGCGGGGGGGCATTTTCCGACAATGAGCAGTTCTTC.

The chain is built from TRBV4-1 and TRBJ1-1; tentatively, D is TRBD1 (5 bases). Germline V lookup: CDR1 MGHRA, CDR2 YSYEKL. This CDR3 comprises 15 residues. V was pared by 4 bases and J by 1 base, with 13 bases between. Here the CDR3 reads CASSPGPRSNTEAFF. The CDR3 DNA is TGCGCCAGCAGCCCAGGGCCCCGGTCGAACACTGAAGCTTTCTTT.

The chain uses TRBV11-2 and TRBJ1-6; D is perhaps TRBD1 (5 bases). This CDR3 region has 16 residues. Trimming left V 6 bases short and J 3 bases short, with 15 bases between. Germline values: CDR1 SGHAT, CDR2 FQNNGV. DNA for the CDR3: TGTGCCAGCAGTCTAACAGGTCAAATCTATAATTCACCCCTCCACTTT. Its translation: CASSLTGQIYNSPLHF.

The V gene is TRBV5-1, the J gene TRBJ2-7; D may be TRBD1 (6 bases). The V end was cut by 8 bases, the J end by 1 base, with 13 bases between. There are 13 residues in the CDR3. Germline loops: CDR1 SGHRS, CDR2 YFSETQ. The CDR3 bases are TGCGCCAGTACAGGGATTCGTTCCTACGAGCAGTACTTC. Amino acid sequence: CASTGIRSYEQYF.

The V call is TRBV6-6, the J call TRBJ2-3; 11 nucleotides match TRBD2. The CDR3 is 16 residues long. Germline CDR1 MNHNY, CDR2 SVGAGI (reference sequence). The trim removed 7 bases at V and 6 bases at J, leaving 12 bases unmatched. The CDR3 loop reads CASTQTSGTPLDTQYF. As DNA, the CDR3 is TGTGCCAGCACCCAGACTAGCGGGACTCCGTTGGATACGCAGTATTTT.

The V and J genes are TRBV7-9 and TRBJ2-6, with D unresolved. Germline V CDR1 and CDR2: SEHNR, FQNEAQ (reference sequence). Deletions cut 7 bases from V and 4 bases from J, with 11 bases between. The CDR3 is made up of 14 amino acids. CDR3 DNA sequence: TGTGCCAGCACCCCAGCGTCGGGGGCCAACGTCCTGACTTTC. It encodes CASTPASGANVLTF. The complete variable domain, with remaining parts taken from reference TRBV7-9 and TRBJ2-6, reads DTGVSQNPRHKITKRGQNVTFRCDPISEHNRLYWYRQTLGQGPEFLTYFQNEAQLEKSRLLSDRFSAERPKGSFSTLEIQRTEQGDSAMYLCASTPASGANVLTFGAGSRLTVL.

In DNA, the CDR3 is TGTGCCAGCAGGCTCTCTGGGAACACTGAAGCTTTCTTT. Residues: CASRLSGNTEAFF. This chain links TRBV6-1 with TRBJ1-1; D unclear. Germline-derived CDR1 and CDR2 are MNHNS and SASEGT. The V gene lost 6 bases and the J gene lost 1 base, with 9 bases spanning the gap. The CDR3 is 13 residues long.

The chain uses TRBV29-1 and TRBJ1-1; D is perhaps TRBD1 (5 bases). V lost 7 bases and J 1 base, leaving 10 bases between the germline ends. Germline V CDR1 and CDR2: SQVTM, ANQGSEA. This CDR3 is 12 amino acids long. The CDR3 here is CSAETANTEAFF. In DNA form, the CDR3 reads TGCAGCGCTGAGACAGCGAACACTGAAGCTTTCTTT.